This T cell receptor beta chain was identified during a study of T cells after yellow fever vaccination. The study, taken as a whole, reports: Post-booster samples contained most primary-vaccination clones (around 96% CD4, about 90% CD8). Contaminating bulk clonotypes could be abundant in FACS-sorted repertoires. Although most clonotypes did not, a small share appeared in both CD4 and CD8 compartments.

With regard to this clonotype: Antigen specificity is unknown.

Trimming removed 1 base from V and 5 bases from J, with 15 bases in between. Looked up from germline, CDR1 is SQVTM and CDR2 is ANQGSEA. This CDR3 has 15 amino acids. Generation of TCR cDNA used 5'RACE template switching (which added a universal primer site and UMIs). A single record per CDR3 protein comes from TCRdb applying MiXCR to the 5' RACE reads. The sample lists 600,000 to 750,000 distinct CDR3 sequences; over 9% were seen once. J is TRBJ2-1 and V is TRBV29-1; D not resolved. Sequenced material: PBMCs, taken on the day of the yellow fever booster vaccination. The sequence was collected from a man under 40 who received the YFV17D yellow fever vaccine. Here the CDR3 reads CSVEGATFKNNEQFF. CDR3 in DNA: TGCAGCGTTGAAGGGGCGACTTTCAAAAACAATGAGCAGTTCTTC.